Below are 26 T cell receptor beta chains sequenced from a single sample in a study of cytomegalovirus exposure and HLA in healthy donors. It was with 60 Vbeta and 13 Jbeta primers that the PCR ran. Profiling relied on immunoSEQ multiplex PCR, and the TCRdb table lists in-frame clones only, not all of them. The sample includes fewer than 200,000 clones, approximately 80% of them seen just once. The sequenced sample was PBMCs. The source is a man aged 35 to 55 in good health and CMV-seronegative.

This clone was detected once. The genes are TRBV9 and TRBJ2-5; TRBD1 aligns across 8 bases. The J call is doubtful: the DNA matches TRBJ2-7 better. From germline, CDR1 is SGDLS and CDR2 YYNGEE. This CDR3 has 14 amino acids. The CDR3 DNA reads as TGTGCCAGCAGCCCTCGGACAGGGCCTAACGAGCAGTACTTC. Amino acids: CASSPRTGPNEQYF.

CDR3 DNA: TGTGCCAGCAGTTGGGGGGACAGGACCTATGGCTACACCTTC. Its protein is CASSWGDRTYGYTF. The chain recombines TRBV27 with TRBJ1-2, with 8 positions matching TRBD1. The CDR3 contains 14 residues. From germline, CDR1 is MNHEY and CDR2 SMNVEV (reference sequence). The ends lost 4 bases at V and 4 bases at J; junction bases unmatched: 5.

V usage is TRBV19 and J usage is TRBJ1-6; D call uncertain. V was shortened by 4 bases and J by 15 bases, with 13 bases between the two germline ends. CDR3 length: 12 amino acids. Looked up from germline, CDR1 is LNHDA and CDR2 is SQIVND (reference sequence). CDR3 region: CASSTGLIGLHF. In DNA form, the CDR3 reads TGTGCCAGTAGTACTGGACTCATTGGCCTCCACTTT. The variable domain in full, with the rest retrieved from reference TRBV19 and TRBJ1-6, is DGGITQSPKYLFRKEGQNVTLSCEQNLNHDAMYWYRQDPGQGLRLIYYSQIVNDFQKGDIAEGYSVSREKKESFPLTVTSAQKNPTAFYLCASSTGLIGLHFGNGTRLTVT.

This clone was picked up a small number of times. The V call is TRBV13, the J call TRBJ2-3, with TRBD1 identical over 7 bases. The V gene's germline CDR1 is PRHDT and CDR2 FYEKMQ (reference sequence). The V segment lost 5 bases and the J segment 2 bases; nucleotides outside the gene matches: 10. The CDR3 has 16 residues. CDR3 residues: CASSTRQGQNTDTQYF. The CDR3 bases are TGTGCCAGCAGCACCCGACAGGGTCAAAACACAGATACGCAGTATTTT.

The V and J genes are TRBV30 and TRBJ2-7; possible D gene TRBD1, 5 bases. Germline CDR1 is GTSNPN and CDR2 is SVGIG (reference sequence). The CDR3 is made up of 18 amino acids. Trimming pared 3 bases from V and 6 bases from J, leaving 30 bases between. The CDR3 loop is CAWRDLLGADRGDSEQYF. Here the CDR3 DNA reads TGTGCCTGGAGGGACCTGTTAGGAGCCGACAGAGGAGACTCCGAGCAGTACTTC.

V usage is TRBV7-9 and J usage is TRBJ2-1, with TRBD1 matching 7 bases. Germline V gives CDR1 SEHNR, CDR2 FQNEAQ (reference sequence). V lost 9 bases, J lost 9 bases, and 14 bases stayed unmatched. This CDR3 comprises 14 residues. CDR3 protein: CASQGTAANGEQFF. In DNA, the CDR3 is TGTGCCAGTCAGGGGACAGCCGCAAATGGTGAGCAGTTCTTC.

The chain links TRBV7-2 to TRBJ1-5; D unclear. CDR3 size: 14 residues. CDR1 and CDR2 from the germline V gene are SGHTA and FQGNSA. Between the trimmed V and J ends, which lost 5 bases and 5 bases, there was a span of 13 bases. Written as DNA, the CDR3 is TGTGCCAGCAGCGGAGGGCTCATAGATCAGCCCCAGCATTTT. It is translated as CASSGGLIDQPQHF. Full variable domain (remainder filled in from reference TRBV7-2 and TRBJ1-5): GAGVSQSPSNKVTEKGKDVELRCDPISGHTALYWYRQSLGQGLEFLIYFQGNSAPDKSGLPSDRFSAERTGGSVSTLTIQRTQQEDSAVYLCASSGGLIDQPQHFGDGTRLSIL.

This clone turned up a few times. The genes are TRBV2 and TRBJ2-1; possibly TRBD2 for D (6 bases). Germline lookup yields CDR1 SNHLY and CDR2 FYNNEI. The CDR3 covers 13 residues. The ends were cut back, 2 bases at V and 9 bases at J, with 11 bases in the middle. Here the CDR3 reads CASSEWAGGEQFF. DNA for the CDR3: TGTGCCAGCAGTGAATGGGCCGGGGGTGAGCAGTTCTTC.

V and J are TRBV27 and TRBJ1-2; TRBD1 might be the D (5 bases). Germline assignment: CDR1 MNHEY and CDR2 SMNVEV (reference sequence). V was shortened by 4 bases and J by 8 bases, with 14 bases between the two germline ends. The CDR3 totals 13 residues. The CDR3 sequence: CASSYDSNRGYTF. CDR3 nucleotide sequence: TGTGCCAGCAGTTACGACAGCAACAGGGGCTACACCTTC.

The V call is TRBV19, the J call TRBJ2-7; TRBD2 is a possible D gene (6 bases). V gave up 2 bases and J gave up 5 bases, with 13 bases separating them. The CDR3 has 14 amino acids. Germline loops: CDR1 LNHDA, CDR2 SQIVND (reference sequence). The chain's CDR3 is CASSIRRGRDEQYF. The DNA for the CDR3 is TGTGCCAGTAGTATACGGCGGGGCAGGGACGAGCAGTACTTC.

This clone was counted only a few times. The V gene is TRBV4-2, the J gene TRBJ1-4; 9 positions match TRBD1. V trimming: 3 bases; J trimming: 8 bases; junction bases outside the gene matches: 13. The CDR3 consists of 17 residues. Germline CDR1 reads LGHNA; CDR2 reads YNFKEQ. The chain's CDR3 is CASSQPNTGGVQEKLFF. The CDR3 nucleotides read TGTGCCAGCAGCCAGCCCAATACAGGGGGCGTACAAGAAAAACTGTTTTTT.

The chain combines TRBV4-3 with TRBJ2-1; D not certain. This CDR3 contains 15 residues. From germline, CDR1 is LGHNA and CDR2 YSLEER. The V and J ends lost 0 bases and 0 bases respectively, with 6 bases between them. The DNA for the CDR3 is TGCGCCAGCAGCCAAGAAACAAGCTCCTACAATGAGCAGTTCTTC. This codes for CASSQETSSYNEQFF.

The rearrangement uses TRBV28 and TRBJ1-3, with 7 bases identical to TRBD1. The CDR3 extends over 16 amino acids. Losses at the gene ends were 2 bases for V and 0 bases for J; bases not matched to a gene: 4. The germline gives CDR1 MDHEN, CDR2 SYDVKM. The CDR3 DNA sequence: TGTGCCAGCAGTTTACCGACAGGGCCCTCTGGAAACACCATATATTTT. It encodes CASSLPTGPSGNTIYF.

CDR3 protein: CACGQASYNEQFF. The CDR3 DNA is TGTGCCTGCGGACAGGCGTCCTACAATGAGCAGTTCTTC. The J gene is TRBJ2-1, the V gene TRBV30; 7 positions match TRBD1. V dropped 6 bases and J dropped 1; count of bases not matched to a gene: 3. This CDR3 contains 13 residues. Germline values: CDR1 GTSNPN, CDR2 SVGIG (reference sequence).

The chain employs TRBV9 and TRBJ2-1; D is possibly TRBD2 (6 bases). This CDR3 has 15 residues. The V and J ends lost 0 bases and 4 bases respectively, with 11 bases between them. Germline V lookup: CDR1 SGDLS, CDR2 YYNGEE. CDR3 amino acids: CASSVAPGVYNEQFF. The CDR3 DNA reads as TGTGCCAGCAGCGTAGCTCCGGGGGTATACAATGAGCAGTTCTTC.

The CDR3 nucleotides are TGTGCCAGCAGCCAGGGTGCCACAGATACGCAGTATTTT. Protein sequence: CASSQGATDTQYF. The V and J genes are TRBV19 and TRBJ2-3, with D possibly TRBD1 on 5 matching bases. Germline V gene data show CDR1 as LNHDA and CDR2 as SQIVND (reference sequence). The CDR3 contains 13 residues. Trimming stripped 9 bases from V and 2 bases from J, with 12 bases between.

The chain uses TRBV5-1 and TRBJ2-6, with a weak D call TRBD1 (5 bases). The CDR3 totals 18 residues. The germline V gene encodes CDR1 SGHRS and CDR2 YFSETQ. V was shortened by 0 bases and J by 0 bases, with 13 bases between the two germline ends. The CDR3 loop is CASSLGTGSGSGANVLTF. The DNA of the CDR3 is TGCGCCAGCAGCTTGGGTACAGGTTCGGGCTCTGGGGCCAACGTCCTGACTTTC.

This chain connects TRBV4-1 to TRBJ2-7; a weak D match, TRBD1 (5 bases). This CDR3 region has 13 residues. Germline V gene data show CDR1 as MGHRA and CDR2 as YSYEKL. V shed 2 bases and J shed 2 bases, with 7 bases lying between them. The CDR3 loop reads CASSQPGTYEQYF. The CDR3 DNA is TGCGCCAGCAGCCAACCAGGGACCTACGAGCAGTACTTC.

The gene calls are TRBV5-8 and TRBJ1-4, with 9 bases fitting TRBD1. The ends lost 6 bases at V and 8 bases at J; junction bases unmatched: 11. CDR3 size: 15 residues. Germline CDR1 and CDR2: SGHTS and YDEGEE. CDR3 sequence (DNA): TGTGCCAGCACCCCCGTGGGACAGGGTCGAGAAAAACTGTTTTTT. This translates into CASTPVGQGREKLFF.

The chain is built from TRBV30 and TRBJ1-1, with a possible D match to TRBD1 (5 bases). Germline CDR1 reads GTSNPN; CDR2 reads SVGIG (reference sequence). The CDR3 loop spans 12 amino acids. V lost 4 bases and J lost 4, with 10 bases in between. The CDR3, as DNA: TGTGCCTGGACAGGGTTTGCCACTGAAGCTTTCTTT. Translating it yields CAWTGFATEAFF.

CDR3 loop: CASSQATAGTEAFF. In nucleotides, the CDR3 is TGCGCCAGCAGCCAAGCGACAGCAGGGACTGAAGCTTTCTTT. V is TRBV4-1 and J is TRBJ1-1; possibly TRBD1 for D (5 bases). The CDR3 contains 14 residues. Germline CDR1 reads MGHRA; CDR2 reads YSYEKL. Trimming cost V 1 base and J 5 bases, with 11 bases left between them.

This clone was found once. The chain has TRBV12-5 and TRBJ2-1; 8 nucleotides align to TRBD2. Germline V gene sequence: CDR1 LGHNT, CDR2 FRNRAP. V was pared by 6 bases and J by 7 bases, with 14 bases of the junction left unmatched. The CDR3 totals 16 residues. The CDR3 nucleotides are TGTGCTAGTGGACCCATCCGGGGGGGCCTCGGGAATGAGCAGTTCTTC. Translation: CASGPIRGGLGNEQFF.

CDR3 protein: CASSGAGDTDTQYF. The CDR3 DNA sequence: TGTGCCAGCAGTGGAGCGGGGGACACAGATACGCAGTATTTT. V usage is TRBV6-4 and J usage is TRBJ2-3; 8 positions match TRBD2. Trimming cost V 4 bases and J 2 bases; bases outside gene matches: 2. The CDR3 spans 14 residues. Germline CDR1 reads MRHNA; CDR2 reads SNTAGT.

The genes are TRBV7-8 and TRBJ2-5; unclear D gene. The CDR3 is made up of 15 amino acids. Germline CDR1 reads SGHVS; CDR2 reads FQNEAQ. Trimming left V 1 base short and J 0 bases short, with 9 bases between. CDR3 sequence (DNA): TGTGCCAGCAGCTTAGTCCTAGTTTACCAAGAGACCCAGTACTTC. Its protein is CASSLVLVYQETQYF.

The chain links TRBV7-3 to TRBJ1-2; D is ambiguous. The CDR3 length is 13 residues. Germline CDR1 is SGHTA and CDR2 is FQGTGA. With 5 bases removed from V and 7 bases from J, the gap between germline ends came to 14 bases. The CDR3 here is CASSVDSKSGYTF. The CDR3 nucleotides are TGTGCCAGCAGCGTTGACTCTAAATCTGGCTACACCTTC.

The table lists this clone with a few counts. The chain uses TRBV7-9 and TRBJ1-2; a possible D gene is TRBD1 (5 bases). The CDR3 runs to 15 residues. Per germline, CDR1 SEHNR and CDR2 FQNEAQ (reference sequence). Trimming left V 6 bases short and J 7 bases short, with 21 bases between. The CDR3 here is CASRSNRPQGLGYTF. CDR3 bases: TGTGCCAGCAGAAGTAACAGGCCACAAGGTCTTGGCTACACCTTC.